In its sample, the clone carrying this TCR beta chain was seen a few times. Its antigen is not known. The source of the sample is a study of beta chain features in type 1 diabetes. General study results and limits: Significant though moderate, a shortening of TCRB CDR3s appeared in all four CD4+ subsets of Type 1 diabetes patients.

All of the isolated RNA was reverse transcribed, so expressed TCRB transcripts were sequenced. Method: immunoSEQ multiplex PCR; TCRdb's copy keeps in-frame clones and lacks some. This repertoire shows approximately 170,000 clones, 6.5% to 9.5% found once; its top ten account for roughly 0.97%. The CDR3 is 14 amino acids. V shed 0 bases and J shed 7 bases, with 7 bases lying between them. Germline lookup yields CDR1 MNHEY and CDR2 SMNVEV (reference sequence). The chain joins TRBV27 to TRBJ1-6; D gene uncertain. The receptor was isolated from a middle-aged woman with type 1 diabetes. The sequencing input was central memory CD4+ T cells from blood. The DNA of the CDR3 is TGTGCCAGCAGTTTATCTCAAGAGAATTCACCCCTCCACTTT. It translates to CASSLSQENSPLHF.